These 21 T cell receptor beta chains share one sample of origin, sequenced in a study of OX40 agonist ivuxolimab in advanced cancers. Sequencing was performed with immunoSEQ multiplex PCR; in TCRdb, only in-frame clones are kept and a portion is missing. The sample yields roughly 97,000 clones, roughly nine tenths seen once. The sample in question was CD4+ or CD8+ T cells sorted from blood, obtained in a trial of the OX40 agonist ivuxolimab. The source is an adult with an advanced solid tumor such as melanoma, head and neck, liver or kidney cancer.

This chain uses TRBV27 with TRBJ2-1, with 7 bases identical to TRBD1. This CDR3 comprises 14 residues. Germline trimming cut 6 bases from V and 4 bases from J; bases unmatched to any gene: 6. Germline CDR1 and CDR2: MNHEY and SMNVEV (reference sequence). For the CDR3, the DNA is TGTGCCAGCAGCCCGGGACAGAATTACAATGAGCAGTTCTTC. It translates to CASSPGQNYNEQFF.

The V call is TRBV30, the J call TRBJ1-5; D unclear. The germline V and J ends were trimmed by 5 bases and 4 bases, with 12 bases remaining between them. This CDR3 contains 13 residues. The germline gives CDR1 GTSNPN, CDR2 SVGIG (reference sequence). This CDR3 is CAWSPRGNQPQHF. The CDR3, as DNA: TGTGCCTGGTCCCCCCGGGGTAATCAGCCCCAGCATTTT.

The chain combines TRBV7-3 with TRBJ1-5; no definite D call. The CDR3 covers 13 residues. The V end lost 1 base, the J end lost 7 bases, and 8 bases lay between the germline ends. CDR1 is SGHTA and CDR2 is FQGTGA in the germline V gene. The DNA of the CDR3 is TGTGCCAGCAGCTTAAGGTATGGGCAGCCCCAGCATTTT. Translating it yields CASSLRYGQPQHF. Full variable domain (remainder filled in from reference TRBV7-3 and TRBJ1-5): GAGVSQTPSNKVTEKGKYVELRCDPISGHTALYWYRQSLGQGPEFLIYFQGTGAADDSGLPNDRFFAVRPEGSVSTLKIQRTERGDSAVYLCASSLRYGQPQHFGDGTRLSIL.

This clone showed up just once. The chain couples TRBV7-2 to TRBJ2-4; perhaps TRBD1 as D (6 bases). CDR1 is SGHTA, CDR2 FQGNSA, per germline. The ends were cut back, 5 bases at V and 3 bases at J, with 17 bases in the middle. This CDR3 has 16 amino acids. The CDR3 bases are TGTGCCAGCAGCCCGCAGGGGTCAGGGGACAAAAACATTCAGTACTTC. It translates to CASSPQGSGDKNIQYF.

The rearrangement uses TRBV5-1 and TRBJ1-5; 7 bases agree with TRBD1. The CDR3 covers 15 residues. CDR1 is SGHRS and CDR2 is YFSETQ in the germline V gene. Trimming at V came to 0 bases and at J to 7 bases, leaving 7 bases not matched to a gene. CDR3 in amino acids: CASSLEGGARQPQHF. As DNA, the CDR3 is TGCGCCAGCAGCTTGGAAGGGGGCGCCAGGCAGCCCCAGCATTTT.

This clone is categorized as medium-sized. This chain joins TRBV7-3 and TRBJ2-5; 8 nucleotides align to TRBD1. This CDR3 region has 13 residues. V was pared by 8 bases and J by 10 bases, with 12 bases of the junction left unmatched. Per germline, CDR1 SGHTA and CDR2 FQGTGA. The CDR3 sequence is CASQRATGEDQYF. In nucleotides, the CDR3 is TGTGCCAGCCAAAGGGCGACAGGGGAGGACCAGTACTTC.

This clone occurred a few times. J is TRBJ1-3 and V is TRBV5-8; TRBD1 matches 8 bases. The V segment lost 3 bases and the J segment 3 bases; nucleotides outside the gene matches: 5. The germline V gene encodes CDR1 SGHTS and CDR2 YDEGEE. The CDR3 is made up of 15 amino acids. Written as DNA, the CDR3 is TGTGCCAGCAGCTACCAGGGGGCATTTGGAAACACCATATATTTT. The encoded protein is CASSYQGAFGNTIYF. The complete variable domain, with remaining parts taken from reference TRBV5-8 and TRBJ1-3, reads EAGVTQSPTHLIKTRGQQATLRCSPISGHTSVYWYQQALGLGLQFLLWYDEGEERNRGNFPPRFSGRQFPNYSSELNVNALELEDSALYLCASSYQGAFGNTIYFGEGSWLTVV.

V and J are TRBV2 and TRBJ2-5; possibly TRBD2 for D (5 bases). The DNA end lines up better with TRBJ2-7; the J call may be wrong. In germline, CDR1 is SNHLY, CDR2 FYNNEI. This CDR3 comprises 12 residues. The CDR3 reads CASSVTSYEQYF. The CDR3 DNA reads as TGTGCCAGCAGTGTAACTAGCTACGAGCAGTACTTC.

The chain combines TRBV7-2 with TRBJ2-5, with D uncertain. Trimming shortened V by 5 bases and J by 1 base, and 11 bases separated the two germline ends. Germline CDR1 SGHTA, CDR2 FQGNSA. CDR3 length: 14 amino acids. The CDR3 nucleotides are TGTGCCAGCAGCCAGATTGGACGCCAAGAGACCCAGTACTTC. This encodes CASSQIGRQETQYF.

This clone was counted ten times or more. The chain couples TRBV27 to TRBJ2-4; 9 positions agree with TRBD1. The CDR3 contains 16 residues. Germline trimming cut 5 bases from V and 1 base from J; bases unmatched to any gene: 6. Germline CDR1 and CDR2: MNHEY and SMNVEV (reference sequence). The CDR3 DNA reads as TGTGCCAGCAGTATCGGGACAGGGCGGGCCAAAAACATTCAGTACTTC. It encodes CASSIGTGRAKNIQYF.

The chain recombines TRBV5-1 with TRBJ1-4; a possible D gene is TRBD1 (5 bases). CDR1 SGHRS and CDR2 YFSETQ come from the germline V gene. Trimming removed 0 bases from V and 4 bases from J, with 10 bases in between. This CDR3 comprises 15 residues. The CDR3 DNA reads TGCGCCAGCAGCTTGGGTTCAGGGAATAATGAAAAACTGTTTTTT. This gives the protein CASSLGSGNNEKLFF.

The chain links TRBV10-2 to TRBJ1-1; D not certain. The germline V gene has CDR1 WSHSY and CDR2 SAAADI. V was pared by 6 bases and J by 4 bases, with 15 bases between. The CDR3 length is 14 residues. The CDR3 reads CASSEAVGSTEAFF. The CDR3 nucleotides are TGCGCCAGCAGCGAAGCAGTCGGGTCCACTGAAGCTTTCTTT.

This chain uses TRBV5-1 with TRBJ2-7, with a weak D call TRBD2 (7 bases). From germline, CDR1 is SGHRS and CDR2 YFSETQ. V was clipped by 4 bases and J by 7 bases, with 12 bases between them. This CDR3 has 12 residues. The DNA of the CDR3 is TGCGCCAGCAGCACACAGGGAGGGGAGCAGTACTTC. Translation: CASSTQGGEQYF. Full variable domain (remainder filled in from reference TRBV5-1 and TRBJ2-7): KAGVTQTPRYLIKTRGQQVTLSCSPISGHRSVSWYQQTPGQGLQFLFEYFSETQRNKGNFPGRFSGRQFSNSRSEMNVSTLELGDSALYLCASSTQGGEQYFGPGTRLTVT.

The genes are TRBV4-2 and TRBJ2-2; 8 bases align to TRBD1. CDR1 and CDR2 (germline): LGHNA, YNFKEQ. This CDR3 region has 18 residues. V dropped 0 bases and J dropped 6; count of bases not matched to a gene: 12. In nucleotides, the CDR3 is TGTGCCAGCAGCCAAGACCACCGGACAGGGATTATCGCCGGGGAGCTGTTTTTT. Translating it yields CASSQDHRTGIIAGELFF.

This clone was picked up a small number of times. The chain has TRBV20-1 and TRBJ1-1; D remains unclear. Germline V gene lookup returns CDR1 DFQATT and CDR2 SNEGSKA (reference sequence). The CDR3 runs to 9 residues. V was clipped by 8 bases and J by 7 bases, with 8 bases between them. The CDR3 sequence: CSPGSEAFF. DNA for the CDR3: TGCAGTCCGGGGAGTGAAGCTTTCTTT.

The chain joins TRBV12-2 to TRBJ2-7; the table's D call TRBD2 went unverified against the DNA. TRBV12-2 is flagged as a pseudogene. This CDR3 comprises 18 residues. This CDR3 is CASRLVGPSGRNSYEQYF. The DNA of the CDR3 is TGTGCAAGTCGCTTAGTCGGCCCTAGCGGGAGAAACTCCTACGAGCAGTACTTC.

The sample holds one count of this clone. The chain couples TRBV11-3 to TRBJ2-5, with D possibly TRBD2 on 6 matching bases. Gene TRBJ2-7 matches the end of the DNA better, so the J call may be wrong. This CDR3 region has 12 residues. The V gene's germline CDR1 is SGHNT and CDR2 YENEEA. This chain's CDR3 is CASSLGSYEQYF. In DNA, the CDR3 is TGTGCCAGCAGCCTCGGGAGCTACGAGCAGTACTTC.

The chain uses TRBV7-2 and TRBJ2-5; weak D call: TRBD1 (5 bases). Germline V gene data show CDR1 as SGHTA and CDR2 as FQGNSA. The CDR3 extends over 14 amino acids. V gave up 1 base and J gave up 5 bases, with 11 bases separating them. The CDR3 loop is CASSLGQGFETQYF. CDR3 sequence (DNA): TGTGCCAGCAGCTTAGGTCAGGGTTTTGAGACCCAGTACTTC.

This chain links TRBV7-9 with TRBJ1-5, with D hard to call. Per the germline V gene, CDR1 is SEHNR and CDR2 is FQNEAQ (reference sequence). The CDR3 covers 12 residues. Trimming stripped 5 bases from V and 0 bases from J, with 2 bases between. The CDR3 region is CASSNSNQPQHF. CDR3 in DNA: TGTGCCAGCAGCAATAGCAATCAGCCCCAGCATTTT.

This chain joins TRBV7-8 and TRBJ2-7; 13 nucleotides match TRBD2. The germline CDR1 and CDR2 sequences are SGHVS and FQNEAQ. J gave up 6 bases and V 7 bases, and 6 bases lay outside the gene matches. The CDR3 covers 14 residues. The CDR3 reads CASTSGTSGTEQYF. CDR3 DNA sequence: TGTGCCAGCACCTCCGGGACTAGCGGGACCGAGCAGTACTTC.

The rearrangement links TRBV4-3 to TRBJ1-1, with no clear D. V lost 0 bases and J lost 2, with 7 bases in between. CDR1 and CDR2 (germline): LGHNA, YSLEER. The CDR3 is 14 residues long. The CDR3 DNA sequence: TGCGCCAGCAGCCAAGATCAAGGAAACACTGAAGCTTTCTTT. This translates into CASSQDQGNTEAFF.